This entry lists 29 T cell receptor beta chains sequenced from one sample in a study of identical twins' blood T cells. TCRdb processed the 5' RACE reads anew with MiXCR; each CDR3 protein has one entry. The sample has roughly 340,000 distinct CDR3 sequences, roughly 27% seen once. Material: PBMCs. All receptors derive from a woman aged 18-55 years in good health.

The chain combines TRBV20-1 with TRBJ1-5, with D maybe TRBD1 (5 bases). The CDR3 totals 16 residues. CDR1 is DFQATT, CDR2 SNEGSKA, per germline (reference sequence). Deletions cut 0 bases from V and 9 bases from J, with 21 bases between. CDR3 in amino acids: CSARDRGAKSGRPQHF. For the CDR3, the DNA is TGCAGTGCTAGAGATCGTGGGGCAAAATCAGGTCGGCCCCAGCATTTT.

This clonotype was recorded a few times. The rearrangement uses TRBV29-1 and TRBJ2-2; 9 bases are a match to TRBD1. V lost 4 bases, J lost 3 bases, and 9 bases stayed unmatched. CDR3 length: 16 amino acids. From germline, CDR1 is SQVTM and CDR2 ANQGSEA. The CDR3 region is CSVGVGTGKYTGELFF. The CDR3 DNA reads TGCAGCGTTGGGGTCGGGACAGGGAAGTACACCGGGGAGCTGTTTTTT.

The chain carries TRBV7-9 and TRBJ1-3, with no clear D. Germline V lookup: CDR1 SEHNR, CDR2 FQNEAQ (reference sequence). V lost 1 base and J 4 bases, leaving 5 bases between the germline ends. CDR3 length equals 13 residues. CDR3 bases: TGTGCCAGCAGCTTAGGCAACGGAAACACCATATATTTT. Its protein is CASSLGNGNTIYF.

This rearrangement joins TRBV3-1 to TRBJ2-7; TRBD2 aligns across 14 bases. CDR3 length equals 15 residues. With V trimmed by 6 bases and J by 3 bases, 4 bases remained unmatched. The germline V gene has CDR1 LGHDT and CDR2 YNNKEL (reference sequence). The DNA of the CDR3 is TGTGCCAGCAGTCGGGGACTAGCGGGAGTCTACGAGCAGTACTTC. Amino acids: CASSRGLAGVYEQYF.

The V and J genes are TRBV7-9 and TRBJ2-2, with a weak D call TRBD1 (6 bases). The CDR3 loop spans 13 amino acids. CDR1 is SEHNR and CDR2 is FQNEAQ in the germline V gene (reference sequence). The CDR3 protein is CATLQGFSGELFF. In DNA, the CDR3 is TGTGCAACTCTACAGGGTTTTTCCGGGGAGCTGTTTTTT.

The V and J genes are TRBV12-3 or TRBV12-4 and TRBJ2-3; D remains ambiguous. Matching the DNA end better, TRBJ1-5 makes the J call doubtful. This CDR3 has 16 amino acids. The CDR3 loop is CASSFLAGEETDTQHF. The CDR3 DNA reads TGTGCCAGCAGTTTTCTAGCGGGAGAAGAAACAGATACGCAGCATTTT.

V usage is TRBV7-8 and J usage is TRBJ2-1; TRBD2 matches at 11 bases. Germline lookup yields CDR1 SGHVS and CDR2 FQNEAQ. CDR3 length equals 16 residues. Germline trimming cut 5 bases from V and 8 bases from J; bases unmatched to any gene: 11. The CDR3 protein is CASSLLASGGRDEQFF. Written as DNA, the CDR3 is TGTGCCAGCAGCCTGCTCGCTAGCGGGGGGAGGGATGAGCAGTTCTTC.

The CDR3 coding sequence is TGCGCCAGCAGCTTGGTACGGCAGCCGAACACTGAAGCTTTCTTT. It encodes CASSLVRQPNTEAFF. The chain joins TRBV5-1 to TRBJ1-1, with no clear D. Looked up from germline, CDR1 is SGHRS and CDR2 is YFSETQ. CDR3 length: 15 amino acids. Trimming shortened V by 0 bases and J by 1 base, and 10 bases separated the two germline ends.

The sample holds a few counts of this clonotype. V and J are TRBV11-2 and TRBJ2-7, with D possibly matching TRBD1 (5 bases). V was shortened by 5 bases and J by 5 bases, with 19 bases between the two germline ends. This CDR3 spans 15 amino acids. Germline V lookup: CDR1 SGHAT, CDR2 FQNNGV. The CDR3 sequence: CASSPIIRAFDEQYF. The CDR3 nucleotides are TGTGCCAGCAGCCCCATCATCAGGGCGTTCGACGAGCAGTACTTC.

This clonotype was seen a few times. The chain's CDR3 is CASSLTADLTGELFF. CDR3 bases: TGTGCCAGCAGCTTAACGGCAGACCTCACCGGGGAGCTGTTTTTT. The rearrangement joins TRBV7-9 to TRBJ2-2; unclear D gene. This CDR3 spans 15 amino acids. CDR1 and CDR2 (germline): SEHNR, FQNEAQ (reference sequence). The ends were cut back, 2 bases at V and 4 bases at J, with 11 bases in the middle.

This chain joins TRBV5-6 and TRBJ1-2; TRBD1 agrees at 8 bases. The CDR3 extends over 13 amino acids. Germline V gene lookup returns CDR1 SGHDT and CDR2 YYEEEE. The trim removed 4 bases at V and 7 bases at J, leaving 6 bases unmatched. CDR3 coding DNA: TGTGCCAGCAGCGACAGGGGTTTAAGTGGCTACACCTTC. Amino acids: CASSDRGLSGYTF.

This clonotype was counted ten times or more. The gene calls are TRBV5-1 and TRBJ1-1; D gene unclear. CDR3 size: 15 residues. Germline CDR1 and CDR2: SGHRS and YFSETQ. V was pared by 2 bases and J by 1 base, with 12 bases between. CDR3 DNA: TGCGCCAGCAGCTTAAACCCACAAAAGAACACTGAAGCTTTCTTT. Encoded protein: CASSLNPQKNTEAFF.

This clonotype was detected only a few times. The DNA of the CDR3 is TGCAGTTCACCCGGGAACTCCGTTGAGCAGTTCTTC. Amino acid sequence: CSSPGNSVEQFF. The chain has TRBV20-1 and TRBJ2-1; tentatively, D is TRBD2 (5 bases). V was shortened by 8 bases and J by 9 bases, with 17 bases between the two germline ends. This CDR3 is 12 amino acids long. In germline, CDR1 is DFQATT, CDR2 SNEGSKA (reference sequence).

This sequence joins TRBV25-1 and TRBJ2-7, with a weak D call TRBD2 (6 bases). CDR3 length equals 14 residues. Germline V gene data show CDR1 as MGHDK and CDR2 as SYGVNS. Trimming shortened V by 5 bases and J by 1 base, and 12 bases separated the two germline ends. Here the CDR3 reads CASSYFAGSYEQYF. CDR3 sequence (DNA): TGTGCCAGCAGTTATTTCGCGGGGTCCTACGAGCAGTACTTC.

The chain couples TRBV24-1 to TRBJ2-1; TRBD2 aligns across 11 bases. The junction had 3 bases not matched to a gene; V was cut back by 4 bases and J by 5 bases. CDR1 is KGHDR, CDR2 SFDVKD, per germline. This CDR3 spans 15 amino acids. CDR3 nucleotide sequence: TGTGCCACCAGTGACCCGGGACTAGCGGACAATGAGCAGTTCTTC. It translates to CATSDPGLADNEQFF.

For the CDR3, the DNA is TGTGCCAGCAGCTTAGAAGGGACCACCGGGGAGCTGTTTTTT. Residues: CASSLEGTTGELFF. The rearrangement joins TRBV7-9 to TRBJ2-2; D possibly uses TRBD1 or TRBD2 (5 bases each). Looked up from germline, CDR1 is SEHNR and CDR2 is FQNEAQ (reference sequence). The germline V and J ends were trimmed by 1 base and 4 bases, with 7 bases remaining between them. This CDR3 has 14 residues.

In this sample, this clonotype turned up a few times. Here the CDR3 reads CASNSGREADTQYF. The DNA for the CDR3 is TGTGCCAGCAATAGCGGGAGAGAAGCAGATACGCAGTATTTT. This chain uses TRBV6-2 or TRBV6-3 with TRBJ2-3, with 9 bases lining up with TRBD2. The CDR3 length is 14 residues. Germline V gene data show CDR1 as MNHEY and CDR2 as SVGEGT. Losses at the gene ends were 7 bases for V and 4 bases for J; bases not matched to a gene: 6.

In the case of this clonotype: Given a much more abundant clone one base away, this may be a read error. J is TRBJ1-2 and V is TRBV7-2; TRBD1 matches 7 bases. CDR3 length: 14 residues. The germline CDR1 and CDR2 sequences are SGHTA and FQGNSA. DNA for the CDR3: TGTGCCAGCAGCTTCGGGACAGCGAGCTATGTCTACACCTTC. Translating gives CASSFGTASYVYTF.

This clonotype was detected a few times. This chain links TRBV19 with TRBJ2-1; 8 nucleotides match TRBD2. V was clipped by 3 bases and J by 6 bases; unmatched bases: 7. CDR3 length: 15 residues. Germline-derived CDR1 and CDR2 are LNHDA and SQIVND (reference sequence). The DNA of the CDR3 is TGTGCCAGTAGTATGGGGCGGGGGGCAGTCAATGAGCAGTTCTTC. This encodes CASSMGRGAVNEQFF.

The gene calls are TRBV10-3 and TRBJ2-3; D is ambiguous. With 6 bases removed from V and 2 bases from J, the gap between germline ends came to 9 bases. This CDR3 is built from 13 residues. Germline CDR1 is ENHRY and CDR2 is SYGVKD. CDR3 DNA: TGTGCCATCAGCAAGGACCTCACAGATACGCAGTATTTT. Protein sequence: CAISKDLTDTQYF.

A word on this clonotype: Possible read error: a much larger clone is one base away. The gene calls are TRBV29-1 and TRBJ1-5; no reliable D call. This CDR3 has 14 residues. Germline V lookup: CDR1 SQVTM, CDR2 ANQGSEA. The CDR3 DNA sequence: TGCGGCGTTGCTGGCCTTGATAGCAATCAGCCCCAGCATTTT. This sequence encodes CGVAGLDSNQPQHF.

The gene calls are TRBV19 and TRBJ1-2; 7 bases line up with TRBD1. With 11 bases clipped from V and 3 bases from J, the junction kept 12 bases outside the gene matches. The CDR3 consists of 14 residues. Germline V gives CDR1 LNHDA, CDR2 SQIVND (reference sequence). The CDR3 reads CAGSPGQSDYGYTF. CDR3 nucleotide sequence: TGTGCCGGATCACCGGGACAGAGTGACTATGGCTACACCTTC.

This clonotype was seen a handful of times. The V call is TRBV5-1, the J call TRBJ2-3; no clear D gene. The V and J ends lost 1 base and 1 base respectively, with 7 bases between them. Germline V gene lookup returns CDR1 SGHRS and CDR2 YFSETQ. The CDR3 is 14 residues long. The CDR3 DNA sequence: TGCGCCAGCAGCTTGTCAGCAGGCACAGATACGCAGTATTTT. Residues: CASSLSAGTDTQYF.

This chain links TRBV20-1 with TRBJ2-3; a weak D match, TRBD1 (6 bases). The CDR3 is 15 amino acids. V shed 4 bases and J shed 5 bases, with 19 bases lying between them. CDR1 DFQATT and CDR2 SNEGSKA come from the germline V gene (reference sequence). Here the CDR3 reads CSATIQGTVEDTQYF. The DNA of the CDR3 is TGCAGTGCTACCATTCAGGGGACGGTGGAAGATACGCAGTATTTT.

There are a few counts of this clonotype. The chain has TRBV18 and TRBJ2-1, with 9 bases matching TRBD2. Germline CDR1 and CDR2: KGHSH and LQKENI. The CDR3 extends over 13 amino acids. With V trimmed by 6 bases and J by 6 bases, 3 bases remained unmatched. CDR3 loop: CASSLTSGNEQFF. The CDR3 DNA sequence: TGTGCCAGCTCCCTGACTAGCGGCAATGAGCAGTTCTTC.

This clonotype has more than one count but fewer than ten. The chain combines TRBV2 with TRBJ1-1; D remains ambiguous. CDR1 is SNHLY and CDR2 is FYNNEI in the germline V gene. V gave up 6 bases and J gave up 5 bases, with 16 bases separating them. The CDR3 has 14 amino acids. CDR3 loop: CASRDEGPVTEAFF. CDR3 DNA sequence: TGTGCCAGCAGGGACGAAGGGCCTGTGACTGAAGCTTTCTTT. Full variable domain (remainder filled in from reference TRBV2 and TRBJ1-1): EPEVTQTPSHQVTQMGQEVILRCVPISNHLYFYWYRQILGQKVEFLVSFYNNEISEKSEIFDDQFSVERPDGSNFTLKIRSTKLEDSAMYFCASRDEGPVTEAFFGQGTRLTVV.

V and J are TRBV7-9 and TRBJ2-1, with TRBD2 matching 10 bases. Germline CDR1 reads SEHNR; CDR2 reads FQNEAQ (reference sequence). This CDR3 has 16 amino acids. The V gene end was trimmed by 3 bases and the J gene end by 0 bases; junction bases not matched to a gene: 2. DNA for the CDR3: TGTGCCAGCAGCTTTGCTAGCGGGAGCTCCTACAATGAGCAGTTCTTC. Residues: CASSFASGSSYNEQFF.

This clonotype was seen only a few times. V and J are TRBV6-2 or TRBV6-3 and TRBJ2-1, with D maybe TRBD2 (5 bases). The CDR3 runs 18 residues. Between the trimmed V and J ends, which lost 2 bases and 3 bases, there was a span of 20 bases. Germline V gives CDR1 MNHEY, CDR2 SVGEGT. The CDR3 DNA is TGTGCCAGCAGTTACCCGGCTCTTGAGGGAGTAGGCTACAATGAGCAGTTCTTC. Translation: CASSYPALEGVGYNEQFF.

The chain links TRBV12-5 to TRBJ2-3; 9 nucleotides match TRBD1. Losses at the gene ends were 6 bases for V and 9 bases for J; bases not matched to a gene: 10. Germline loops: CDR1 LGHNT, CDR2 FRNRAP. The CDR3 runs to 14 residues. As DNA, the CDR3 is TGTGCTAGTGGGCCTAGACAGGGGGGTGAGACGCAGTATTTT. Amino acid sequence: CASGPRQGGETQYF.